This T cell receptor (beta chain) was identified in a study of metastatic and nonmetastatic thyroid tumors. In the study overall: Repertoires from malignant and benign thyroid patients were compared across blood and tumor or nodule tissue.

V lost 1 base to trimming and J lost 9 bases, with 13 bases between them. The germline gives CDR1 SGHAT, CDR2 FQDESV (reference sequence). The CDR3 sequence is 13 residues long. Whole-study findings and limits: As reported, TCR beta diversity in blood and tumor was significantly higher in malignant thyroid tumors than in benign nodules.

There are many counts of this clone. Its target is not known. Per the study methods: Between-group CDR3 differences, defined by clinicopathological status, yielded a distant-metastasis classifier for papillary thyroid cancer. TCRdb recomputed clones from the PCR reads via MiXCR. These V and J calls are TCRdb output, not the study's own analysis. This table holds thousands of clones, around 38% found once. Thyroid surgery was performed in patients who had received no treatment beforehand. The sequencing input was tumor tissue. The chain uses TRBV11-1 and TRBJ2-7; D perhaps matches TRBD1 (5 bases). The TCR comes from a female donor with papillary thyroid cancer or a benign thyroid nodule (not recorded which). Some clones in this sample may be carry-over from other donors' samples. For the CDR3, the DNA is TGTGCCAGCAGCTTAGAGGGCCCCCAGGGGCAGTACTTC. Protein sequence: CASSLEGPQGQYF.